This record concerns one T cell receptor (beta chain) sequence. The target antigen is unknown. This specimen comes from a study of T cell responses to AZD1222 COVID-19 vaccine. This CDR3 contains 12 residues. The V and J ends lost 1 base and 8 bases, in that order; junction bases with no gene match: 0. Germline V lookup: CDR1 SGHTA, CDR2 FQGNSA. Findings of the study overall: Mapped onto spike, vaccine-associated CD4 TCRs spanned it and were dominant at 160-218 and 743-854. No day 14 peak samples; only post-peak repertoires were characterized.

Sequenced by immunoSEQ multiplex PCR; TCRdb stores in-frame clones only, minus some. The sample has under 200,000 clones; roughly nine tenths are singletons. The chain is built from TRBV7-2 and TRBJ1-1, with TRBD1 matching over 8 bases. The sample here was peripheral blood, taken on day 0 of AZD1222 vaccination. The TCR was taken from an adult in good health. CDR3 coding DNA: TGTGCCAGCAGCTTAGACAGGGGGGAAGCTTTCTTT. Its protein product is CASSLDRGEAFF.